The 18 T cell receptor beta chains reported below all come from one sample, sequenced in a study of identifying expanded T cells in peripheral blood. The data were produced by immunoSEQ multiplex PCR, yet TCRdb's version contains in-frame clones alone and is incomplete. The sample consists of around 81,000 clones, roughly 85% of them appearing once. Sequenced input: blood. The receptors come from a person aged 18 to 75 in good health.

The chain joins TRBV18 to TRBJ1-6; 7 bases agree with TRBD1. CDR1 KGHSH and CDR2 LQKENI come from the germline V gene. J lost 14 bases, V lost 6 bases, and 13 bases had no gene match. CDR3 length: 14 amino acids. The DNA of the CDR3 is TGTGCCAGCTCGCCGCCGGGACAGCGAGGGTCCCTCCACTTT. This encodes CASSPPGQRGSLHF.

CDR3: CASSLGGLMFEQYF. CDR3 DNA: TGTGCCAGCAGCTTGGGAGGTTTAATGTTCGAGCAGTACTTC. The chain employs TRBV5-6 and TRBJ2-7; D ambiguous. The CDR3 totals 14 residues. Germline V gene data show CDR1 as SGHDT and CDR2 as YYEEEE. V gave up 0 bases and J gave up 6 bases, with 13 bases separating them.

The genes are TRBV5-6 and TRBJ1-2; D gene uncertain. This CDR3 region has 12 residues. Trimming cost V 4 bases and J 8 bases, with 12 bases left between them. Germline CDR1 and CDR2: SGHDT and YYEEEE. CDR3: CASSVLRSGYTF. In DNA, the CDR3 is TGTGCCAGCAGCGTTCTAAGGTCGGGCTACACCTTC.

V gene TRBV28 combines with J gene TRBJ1-2, with 11 bases lining up with TRBD1. Germline V lookup: CDR1 MDHEN, CDR2 SYDVKM. The CDR3 covers 14 residues. J gave up 8 bases and V 6 bases, and 8 bases lay outside the gene matches. In nucleotides, the CDR3 is TGTGCCAGCAGGGGAGGACAGGGGGCGGAGGGCTACACCTTC. Its translation is CASRGGQGAEGYTF.

The chain carries TRBV7-8 and TRBJ2-3; 8 nucleotides line up with TRBD1. Germline V gene sequence: CDR1 SGHVS, CDR2 FQNEAQ. The trim removed 5 bases at V and 3 bases at J, leaving 10 bases unmatched. The CDR3 contains 16 residues. CDR3 bases: TGTGCCAGCAGCCTGGACAGGGCGAGGTCGACAGATACGCAGTATTTT. It yields the protein CASSLDRARSTDTQYF.

This chain links TRBV18 with TRBJ2-1; 8 bases map to TRBD2. CDR1 KGHSH and CDR2 LQKENI come from the germline V gene. There are 12 residues in the CDR3. V shed 5 bases and J 9 bases; nucleotides not matched to a gene: 3. CDR3 in amino acids: CASSKAGVEQFF. CDR3 nucleotide sequence: TGTGCCAGCTCAAAAGCGGGGGTTGAGCAGTTCTTC.

This clone was picked up a small number of times. This chain links TRBV9 with TRBJ1-1; maybe TRBD1 (5 bases). In germline, CDR1 is SGDLS, CDR2 YYNGEE. The germline V and J ends were trimmed by 3 bases and 4 bases, with 19 bases remaining between them. This CDR3 is built from 16 residues. The CDR3: CASSARRDGRFTEAFF. The CDR3 DNA is TGTGCCAGCAGCGCCCGCCGGGACGGTCGTTTCACTGAAGCTTTCTTT.

The genes are TRBV4-1 and TRBJ2-7; TRBD1 matches 7 bases. This CDR3 comprises 15 residues. Germline lookup yields CDR1 MGHRA and CDR2 YSYEKL. The junction had 6 bases not matched to a gene; V was cut back by 0 bases and J by 4 bases. CDR3 in amino acids: CASSQEARQGYEQYF. The DNA for the CDR3 is TGCGCCAGCAGCCAAGAAGCGAGACAGGGTTACGAGCAGTACTTC.

V usage is TRBV7-9 and J usage is TRBJ2-2; 8 bases map to TRBD1. Germline V lookup: CDR1 SEHNR, CDR2 FQNEAQ (reference sequence). The CDR3 extends over 15 amino acids. V shed 4 bases and J 4 bases; nucleotides not matched to a gene: 5. CDR3 region: CASSSFDRGTGELFF. CDR3 nucleotides: TGTGCCAGCAGCTCGTTCGACAGGGGCACCGGGGAGCTGTTTTTT.

V and J are TRBV7-2 and TRBJ1-5, with D hard to call. The V gene lost 8 bases and the J gene lost 7 bases, with 15 bases spanning the gap. The CDR3 has 13 residues. Germline assignment: CDR1 SGHTA and CDR2 FQGNSA. The CDR3 sequence is CASVADLSQPQHF. CDR3 bases: TGTGCCAGCGTCGCAGACTTAAGCCAGCCCCAGCATTTT. Based on the CDR3 plus reference TRBV7-2 and TRBJ1-5, the full variable domain is GAGVSQSPSNKVTEKGKDVELRCDPISGHTALYWYRQSLGQGLEFLIYFQGNSAPDKSGLPSDRFSAERTGGSVSTLTIQRTQQEDSAVYLCASVADLSQPQHFGDGTRLSIL.

This chain joins TRBV18 and TRBJ1-2; 10 bases line up with TRBD1. The germline V gene has CDR1 KGHSH and CDR2 LQKENI. V lost 3 bases to trimming and J lost 8 bases; unmatched junction nucleotides: 12. This CDR3 spans 16 amino acids. The chain's CDR3 is CASSPPGQGFVRGYTF. The CDR3 DNA follows: TGTGCCAGCTCACCCCCGGGACAGGGGTTTGTTAGGGGCTACACCTTC. The variable domain in full, completed from reference TRBV18 and TRBJ1-2, reads NAGVMQNPRHLVRRRGQEARLRCSPMKGHSHVYWYRQLPEEGLKFMVYLQKENIIDESGMPKERFSAEFPKEGPSILRIQQVVRGDSAAYFCASSPPGQGFVRGYTFGSGTRLTVV.

V is TRBV28 and J is TRBJ1-6; TRBD1 agrees at 9 bases. CDR1 MDHEN and CDR2 SYDVKM come from the germline V gene. The CDR3 loop spans 13 amino acids. The trim removed 7 bases at V and 9 bases at J, leaving 4 bases unmatched. The CDR3 DNA reads TGTGCCAGCAAAAGGGACAGGGCTTCACCCCTCCACTTT. It is translated as CASKRDRASPLHF.

This chain uses TRBV27 with TRBJ2-2; D gene ambiguous. This CDR3 has 16 residues. Germline lookup yields CDR1 MNHEY and CDR2 SMNVEV (reference sequence). Deletions cut 4 bases from V and 2 bases from J, with 14 bases between. CDR3 region: CASSSRPRRNTGELFF. CDR3 DNA sequence: TGTGCCAGCAGTTCGAGGCCCCGGCGAAACACCGGGGAGCTGTTTTTT.

The J gene is TRBJ1-4, the V gene TRBV30, with TRBD1 matching over 8 bases. Trimming cost V 2 bases and J 8 bases; bases outside gene matches: 7. The CDR3 contains 14 residues. Germline V gene data show CDR1 as GTSNPN and CDR2 as SVGIG (reference sequence). The CDR3 bases are TGTGCCTGGAGTTTTCAGGACAGGGTCGAAAAACTGTTTTTT. Protein product: CAWSFQDRVEKLFF. The full variable domain, rest sourced from reference TRBV30 and TRBJ1-4, is SQTIHQWPATLVQPVGSPLSLECTVEGTSNPNLYWYRQAAGRGLQLLFYSVGIGQISSEVPQNLSASRPQDRQFILSSKKLLLSDSGFYLCAWSFQDRVEKLFFGSGTQLSVL.

The chain carries TRBV12-5 and TRBJ1-4; TRBD1 is a possible D gene (6 bases). Germline CDR1 reads LGHNT; CDR2 reads FRNRAP. V was trimmed by 1 base and J by 4 bases, leaving 10 bases between them. The CDR3 has 15 amino acids. CDR3 DNA sequence: TGTGCTAGTGGTTTGGGACAGGCTAATAATGAAAAACTGTTTTTT. It yields the protein CASGLGQANNEKLFF.

This clone turned up a few times. This chain uses TRBV4-3 with TRBJ2-3, with 7 bases that match TRBD1. The V and J ends lost 3 bases and 5 bases, in that order; junction bases with no gene match: 2. Germline assignment: CDR1 LGHNA and CDR2 YSLEER. CDR3 size: 13 residues. The CDR3 here is CASSQNRGDTQYF. The CDR3 region has the DNA TGCGCCAGCAGCCAGAACAGGGGAGATACGCAGTATTTT.

The CDR3 DNA reads as TGTGCCAGCAGCCCCTACAGGGGTTCGGACGAGCAGTACTTC. Translation gives CASSPYRGSDEQYF. The rearrangement links TRBV11-2 to TRBJ2-7; 7 bases match TRBD1. The CDR3 sequence is 14 residues long. The junction had 9 bases not matched to a gene; V was cut back by 5 bases and J by 5 bases. CDR1 and CDR2 from the germline V gene are SGHAT and FQNNGV.

This chain joins TRBV11-2 and TRBJ1-1, with TRBD1 as a possible D gene (5 bases). CDR1 is SGHAT and CDR2 is FQNNGV in the germline V gene. Trimming shortened V by 6 bases and J by 0 bases, and 5 bases separated the two germline ends. This CDR3 spans 12 amino acids. CDR3 sequence: CASRGLNTEAFF. CDR3 nucleotides: TGTGCCAGCAGGGGGCTGAACACTGAAGCTTTCTTT.